These 11 T cell receptor beta chains were all obtained from the same sample, sequenced in a study of CD8 T cells in ankylosing spondylitis. TCRdb called the 5' RACE reads again in MiXCR, with one record for every CDR3 protein. This sample has over 60,000 distinct CDR3 sequences, with about 5% found just once. Sequencing was performed on blood, either unsorted or a sorted T cell fraction (not recorded which). The receptors stem from a male donor with ankylosing spondylitis or in good health (not recorded which).

The rearrangement joins TRBV7-9 to TRBJ1-1; D gene ambiguous. V was pared by 0 bases and J by 0 bases, with 8 bases between. The germline gives CDR1 SEHNR, CDR2 FQNEAQ (reference sequence). This CDR3 has 15 residues. Written as DNA, the CDR3 is TGTGCCAGCAGCTTAGCGTTGGGCCTGAACACTGAAGCTTTCTTT. Its protein product is CASSLALGLNTEAFF.

This clonotype occurred many times. The gene calls are TRBV20-1 and TRBJ2-7, with 8 bases identical to TRBD1. The CDR3 is 14 residues long. CDR1 and CDR2 from the germline V gene are DFQATT and SNEGSKA (reference sequence). V shed 8 bases and J 9 bases; nucleotides not matched to a gene: 18. DNA for the CDR3: TGCAGTTCCGGACAGGGCACTACTTCAGGGGCGCAGTACTTC. Residues: CSSGQGTTSGAQYF.

This clonotype was counted many times. This chain connects TRBV2 to TRBJ2-3; D is perhaps TRBD1 (6 bases). Trimming left V 6 bases short and J 2 bases short, with 12 bases between. The length of the CDR3 is 14 residues. Germline CDR1 and CDR2: SNHLY and FYNNEI. The CDR3 DNA reads TGTGCCAGCAGAAGGGGGATTGACACAGATACGCAGTATTTT. Protein sequence: CASRRGIDTDTQYF.

In its sample, this clonotype was seen many times. The rearrangement links TRBV28 to TRBJ2-1; D is unresolved. The V gene's germline CDR1 is MDHEN and CDR2 SYDVKM. The CDR3 loop spans 13 amino acids. Trimming removed 2 bases from V and 8 bases from J, with 10 bases in between. The CDR3 DNA reads as TGTGCCAGCAGTTTAATGAGAAAGGATGAGCAGTTCTTC. Protein product: CASSLMRKDEQFF.

This clonotype was seen at least ten times. The V call is TRBV4-2, the J call TRBJ2-5; D not resolved. The CDR3 totals 15 residues. CDR1 is LGHNA, CDR2 YNFKEQ, per germline. The germline V and J ends were trimmed by 4 bases and 5 bases, with 17 bases remaining between them. CDR3 sequence reads: CASSPRLMGLETQYF. The CDR3 DNA is TGTGCCAGCAGCCCCCGCCTGATGGGGTTGGAGACCCAGTACTTC.

This clonotype was found many times. The chain carries TRBV10-2 and TRBJ2-7, with D possibly called TRBD1 or TRBD2 (5 bases each). Trimming removed 2 bases at V and 6 bases at J, with 14 bases between. CDR3 length: 14 amino acids. Germline-derived CDR1 and CDR2 are WSHSY and SAAADI. The CDR3 bases are TGCGCCAGCAGTGAGGGGACCCGCTTACTCGAGCAGTACTTC. It is translated as CASSEGTRLLEQYF.

This clonotype was observed at least ten times. The J gene is TRBJ1-1, the V gene TRBV5-1; D may be TRBD1 (5 bases). CDR1 and CDR2 from the germline V gene are SGHRS and YFSETQ. The CDR3 totals 15 residues. V was pared by 4 bases and J by 6 bases, with 19 bases between. CDR3 protein: CASSTMGVYESEAFF. CDR3 nucleotide sequence: TGCGCCAGCAGCACCATGGGGGTTTATGAATCTGAAGCTTTCTTT.

Ten or more counts support this clonotype. V gene TRBV28 combines with J gene TRBJ1-5, with 7 bases that match TRBD1. Germline V gene lookup returns CDR1 MDHEN and CDR2 SYDVKM. The CDR3 is 16 amino acids. V lost 1 base, J lost 2 bases, and 5 bases stayed unmatched. This CDR3 reads CASSLFRGDGNQPQHF. The DNA of the CDR3 is TGTGCCAGCAGTTTATTCAGGGGGGACGGCAATCAGCCCCAGCATTTT.

In the case of this clonotype: It may be a read error: a sequence one base away is much more abundant. J is TRBJ2-7 and V is TRBV7-2; 10 bases agree with TRBD2. Germline V gene sequence: CDR1 SGHTA, CDR2 FQGNSA. This CDR3 is 13 amino acids long. CDR3: CVSSFLAGVEQYF. The DNA of the CDR3 is TGTGTCAGCAGCTTCCTAGCGGGGGTCGAGCAGTACTTC.

This clonotype has ten or more counts. The chain carries TRBV29-1 and TRBJ1-1, with unresolved D. V was cut by 4 bases and J by 7 bases, with 7 bases left in between. Germline-derived CDR1 and CDR2 are SQVTM and ANQGSEA. The length of the CDR3 is 10 residues. CDR3 loop: CSVGEHEAFF. For the CDR3, the DNA is TGCAGCGTTGGTGAGCATGAAGCTTTCTTT.

The chain is built from TRBV5-1 and TRBJ2-1; 7 nucleotides line up with TRBD1. Germline loops: CDR1 SGHRS, CDR2 YFSETQ. V was pared by 0 bases and J by 7 bases, with 7 bases of the junction left unmatched. The CDR3 is made up of 15 amino acids. CDR3 protein: CASSLEGALGNEQFF. CDR3 sequence (DNA): TGCGCCAGCAGCTTGGAGGGGGCCCTGGGTAATGAGCAGTTCTTC. Drawing the rest from reference TRBV5-1 and TRBJ2-1, the complete variable domain is KAGVTQTPRYLIKTRGQQVTLSCSPISGHRSVSWYQQTPGQGLQFLFEYFSETQRNKGNFPGRFSGRQFSNSRSEMNVSTLELGDSALYLCASSLEGALGNEQFFGPGTRLTVL.